This TCR beta chain was identified during a study of a mutant IDH1 vaccine in newly diagnosed glioma. Study results and caveats: Patients mounted vaccine-induced immune responses in 93.3% of cases.

Deletions cut 6 bases from V and 6 bases from J, with 16 bases between. Germline lookup yields CDR1 ENHRY and CDR2 SYGVKD. The CDR3 is 14 residues long. About this clone: Its antigen is not identified.

This table comes from immunoSEQ multiplex PCR, and its TCRdb copy is limited to in-frame clones, with some not included. This table has roughly 70,000 clones, approximately 86% appearing once. Time point specified: baseline, week 1 (first vaccination visit). The treatment: pre-vaccination baseline after standard-of-care therapy. Each tumor in the donors was a new WHO grade 3 or 4 astrocytoma, IDH1-mutant and ATRX-lost. This TCR was recovered from a young man with glioma. This sequence joins TRBV10-3 and TRBJ2-3; D perhaps matches TRBD2 (7 bases). Material: PBMCs, obtained from a glioma patient treated with radiotherapy, temozolomide or both. The CDR3 DNA is TGTGCCATCAGGGGGAGGGGGGAATTTGATACGCAGTATTTT. Its protein product is CAIRGRGEFDTQYF.